The T cell receptor (beta chain) described here comes from a study of T-cell memory formation after mild COVID-19 (dated by TCRdb to about 2021). Study-level background: TCR sequence clusters from the two donors were found to be largely donor specific. T-cell clones expanding and contracting after mild COVID-19 in a couple of donors were tracked by longitudinal TCRalpha and TCRbeta repertoire sequencing. Two young, previously healthy adult volunteers made up the cohort, one male and one female.

The CDR3 covers 16 residues, taking in both the cysteine and the phenylalanine. The only DNA kept is the CDR3, 48 bases in frame from the first base. Based on the germline V gene, the CDR1 and CDR2 sequences are MNHEY and SVGAGI. V is pared back by 6 bases and J by 5 bases, with 17 bases lying between the germline termini. Ficoll-Paque density gradient centrifugation was used to isolate PBMCs. Sequencing instrument: Illumina NovaSeq 6000. TCRalpha and TCRbeta cDNA libraries were constructed by 5'RACE with constant-segment primers, with sample barcodes and unique molecular identifiers being introduced. Trizol reagent was used to extract RNA from every sample. The libraries were amplified in two PCR steps, and the second step added a second sample barcode and Illumina TruSeq adapters. The libraries were sequenced on an Illumina NovaSeq using 2 x 150 bp paired-end reads. The study's own analysis went as follows. Reads were demultiplexed and collapsed into UMI-guided consensus sequences with migec v1.2.7. Using mixcr v2.1.11, UMI consensuses were aligned to TRA and TRB V and J templates and then assembled into clonotypes. A clonotype was counted as expanded or contracted only if both edgeR and NoisET called the change significant, with noise models trained on biological replicates. For edgeR calls, the cutoffs were a false discovery rate-adjusted p below 0.01 and a log2 fold-change threshold of 1. PCA with hierarchical clustering of max-normalized trajectories of the 1000 most abundant clonotypes was used as exploratory dynamics analysis. The CD4 or CD8 phenotype of responding clones was assigned using the separately sequenced CD4+ and CD8+ repertoires. The public sequencing data were trimmed at Q25 with fastp and processed into clonotypes with MiXCR by TCRdb, which kept only in-frame beta chains. Each entry merges the rows of one CDR3 protein and shows their most common DNA and genes. These V and J calls rely on TCRdb rather than the paper's analysis. In all, the sample holds about 270,000 distinct CDR3 sequences, and roughly 17% of those were seen once. Clones ranked in the top ten supply approximately 20% of the sample.

General findings and caveats noted by the study authors: Some responding clones were detected in pre-infection memory, suggesting pre-existing cross-reactive memory T cells joined the SARS-CoV-2 response. Whether the second-wave clones peaking on day 37 were SARS-CoV-2 specific was not confirmed. The study included only a couple of mild cases, and larger cohorts that include severe cases with pre-infection samples were judged to be necessary. Contracting CD4+ clones were found mainly in CM and EM memory subsets, while CD8+ clones were enriched in EMRA. Clones that contracted from day 15 to 85 showed balanced CD4/CD8 phenotypes, whereas a second wave of clones that expanded from day 15 to 37 leaned towards CD4+.

On this clonotype: Its antigen is currently not known. The input lacks base qualities; no much larger clone sits a single base away.

The specimen was PBMCs or a T cell subset sorted from them (not recorded which). This receptor chain uses TRBV6-5 and TRBJ1-6; TRBD1 is a weak D gene call, 5 bases matching. The sequence came from a man between 18 and 35 years old who had mild COVID-19 (a few samples of this study predate the infection). The sample titles of this study are shuffled in the database, so cell type and time point are left out; the donor was told from shared clones. The CDR3 region has the sequence CASRPTGRGDNSPLHF. The DNA sequence is TGTGCCAGCAGACCAACGGGGCGGGGGGATAATTCACCCCTCCACTTT.